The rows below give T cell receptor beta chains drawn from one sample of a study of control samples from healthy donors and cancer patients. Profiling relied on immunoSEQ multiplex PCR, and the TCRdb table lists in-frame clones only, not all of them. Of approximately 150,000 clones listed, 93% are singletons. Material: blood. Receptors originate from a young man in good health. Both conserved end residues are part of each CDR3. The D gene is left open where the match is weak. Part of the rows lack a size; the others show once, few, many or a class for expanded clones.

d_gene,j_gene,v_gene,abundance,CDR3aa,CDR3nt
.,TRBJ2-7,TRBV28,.,CASSLAVYEQYF,TGTGCCAGCAGTTTAGCCGTCTACGAGCAGTACTTC
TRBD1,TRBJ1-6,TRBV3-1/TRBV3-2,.,CASSQEGRTGAYNSPLHF,TGTGCCAGCAGCCAAGAGGGCAGGACAGGGGCCTATAATTCACCCCTCCACTTT
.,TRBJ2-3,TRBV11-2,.,CASSLVRIADTQYF,TGTGCCAGCAGCTTGGTGCGGATAGCAGATACGCAGTATTTT
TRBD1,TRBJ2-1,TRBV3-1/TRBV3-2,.,CASSQDPGTGAYEQFF,TGTGCCAGCAGCCAAGATCCTGGGACAGGGGCTTATGAGCAGTTCTTC
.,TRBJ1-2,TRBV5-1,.,CASSLDRELDGYTF,TGCGCCAGCAGCTTGGATAGGGAATTGGATGGCTACACCTTC
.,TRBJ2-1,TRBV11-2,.,CASSLGIGGQFF,TGTGCCAGCAGCTTAGGTATAGGGGGGCAGTTCTTC
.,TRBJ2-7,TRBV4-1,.,CASSQDPGTRVYEQYF,TGCGCCAGCAGCCAAGATCCTGGGACACGCGTCTACGAGCAGTACTTC
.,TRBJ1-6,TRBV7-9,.,CASSLEGGPLHF,TGTGCCAGCAGCTTAGAGGGAGGTCCCCTCCACTTT
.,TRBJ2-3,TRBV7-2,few,CASSLGVGDTQYF,TGTGCCAGCAGCTTAGGGGTTGGGGATACGCAGTATTTT
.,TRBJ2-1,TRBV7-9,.,CASSPPGSSYNEQFF,TGTGCCAGCAGCCCCCCAGGGAGCTCCTACAATGAGCAGTTCTTC
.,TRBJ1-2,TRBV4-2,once,CASSPRNTATLNGYTF,TGTGCCAGCAGCCCAAGGAACACTGCAACTCTTAATGGCTACACCTTC
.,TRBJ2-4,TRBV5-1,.,CACNRDGQNIQYF,TGCGCCTGCAATCGGGACGGACAAAACATTCAGTACTTC
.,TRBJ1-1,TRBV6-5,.,CASSYSKQGGPEAFF,TGTGCCAGCAGTTACTCCAAACAGGGAGGGCCTGAAGCTTTCTTT
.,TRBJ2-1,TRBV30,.,CAWSDDYHNDQFF,TGTGCCTGGAGCGACGACTACCACAATGATCAGTTCTTC
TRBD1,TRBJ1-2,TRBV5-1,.,CASSLAPGQEGYGYTF,TGCGCCAGCAGCTTGGCCCCGGGACAGGAAGGGTATGGCTACACCTTC
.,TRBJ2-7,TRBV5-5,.,CASSLFGRGKNEQYF,TGTGCCAGCTCCCTTTTTGGGAGGGGGAAAAACGAGCAGTACTTC
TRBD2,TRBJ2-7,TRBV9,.,CASTRSGSSYEQYF,TGTGCCAGCACCCGTAGCGGGAGCTCCTACGAGCAGTACTTC
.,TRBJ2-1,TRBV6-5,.,CASSPGANEQFF,TGTGCCAGCAGCCCGGGCGCCAATGAGCAGTTCTTC
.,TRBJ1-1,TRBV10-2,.,CASSERREAEAFF,TGCGCCAGCAGTGAACGGCGGGAGGCTGAAGCTTTCTTT
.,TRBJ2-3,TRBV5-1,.,CASSLIDTQYF,TGCGCCAGCAGCTTGATCGATACGCAGTATTTT
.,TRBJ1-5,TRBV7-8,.,CASSLKRGTGRHQPQHF,TGTGCCAGCAGCTTAAAACGGGGTACCGGGCGACACCAGCCCCAGCATTTT
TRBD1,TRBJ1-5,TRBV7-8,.,CASSLGRGRGNQPQHF,TGTGCCAGCAGCTTAGGTAGGGGGCGCGGGAATCAGCCCCAGCATTTT
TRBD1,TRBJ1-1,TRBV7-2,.,CASRPRGPSGTEAFF,TGTGCCAGCAGACCCAGGGGGCCCTCAGGGACTGAAGCTTTCTTT
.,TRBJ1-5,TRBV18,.,CASSPSGNQPQHF,TGTGCCAGCTCACCTTCAGGGAATCAGCCCCAGCATTTT
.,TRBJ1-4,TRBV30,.,CAWSEGVGEKLFF,TGTGCCTGGAGTGAAGGTGTGGGTGAAAAACTGTTTTTT
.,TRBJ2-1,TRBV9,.,CASSVATHGGNSGEQFF,TGTGCCAGCAGCGTAGCTACTCACGGCGGGAACTCGGGTGAGCAGTTCTTC
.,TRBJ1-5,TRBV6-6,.,CASSGDVQPQHF,TGTGCCAGCAGTGGGGACGTTCAGCCCCAGCATTTT
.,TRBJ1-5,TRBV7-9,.,CASSRTSGSGQPQHF,TGTGCCAGCAGCCGGACGTCCGGCTCAGGTCAGCCCCAGCATTTT
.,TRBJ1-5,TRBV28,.,CASRPTKRSNQPQHF,TGTGCCAGCAGACCAACCAAACGGAGCAATCAGCCCCAGCATTTT
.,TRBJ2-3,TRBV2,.,CASRPSAGGTDTQYF,TGTGCCAGCAGGCCTAGTGCTGGGGGCACAGATACGCAGTATTTT
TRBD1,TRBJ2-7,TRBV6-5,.,CASSYSGTGSYEQYF,TGTGCCAGCAGTTATTCAGGGACAGGGTCCTACGAGCAGTACTTC
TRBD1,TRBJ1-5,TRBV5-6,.,CASSLGRGTNQPQHF,TGTGCCAGCAGCTTGGGCAGGGGGACGAATCAGCCCCAGCATTTT
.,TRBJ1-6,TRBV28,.,CASNSAGNSPLHF,TGTGCCAGCAACTCCGCGGGGAATTCACCCCTCCACTTT
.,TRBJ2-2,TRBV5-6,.,CASSLALPNTGELFF,TGTGCCAGCAGCTTGGCCCTGCCGAACACCGGGGAGCTGTTTTTT
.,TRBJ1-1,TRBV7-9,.,CASSLEVKAGSTEAFF,TGTGCCAGCAGCTTAGAGGTGAAGGCGGGCAGCACTGAAGCTTTCTTT
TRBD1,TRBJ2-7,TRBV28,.,CASSPPPDRAHEQYF,TGTGCCAGCAGTCCACCCCCGGACAGGGCGCACGAGCAGTACTTC
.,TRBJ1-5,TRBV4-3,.,CASSQDYDQPQHF,TGCGCCAGCAGCCAAGATTATGATCAGCCCCAGCATTTT
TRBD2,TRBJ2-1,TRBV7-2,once,CASSIGGLAGFSYNEQFF,TGTGCCAGCAGCATAGGGGGACTAGCGGGCTTCTCCTACAATGAGCAGTTCTTC
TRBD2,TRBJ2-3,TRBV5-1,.,CASSFREGLSDTQYF,TGCGCCAGCAGCTTTCGGGAGGGCCTGTCAGATACGCAGTATTTT
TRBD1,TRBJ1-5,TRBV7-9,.,CASSHHRPGGDQPQHF,TGTGCCAGCAGCCACCACCGGCCAGGGGGTGATCAGCCCCAGCATTTT
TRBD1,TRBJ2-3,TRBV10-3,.,CAIGDSGYTDTQYF,TGTGCCATCGGGGACAGCGGCTACACAGATACGCAGTATTTT
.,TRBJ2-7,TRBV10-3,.,CAISESTDGYEQYF,TGTGCCATCAGTGAGTCCACGGACGGCTACGAGCAGTACTTC
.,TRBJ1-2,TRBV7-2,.,CASSPGTSVVDGYTF,TGTGCCAGCAGCCCCGGGACCTCCGTTGTTGATGGCTACACCTTC
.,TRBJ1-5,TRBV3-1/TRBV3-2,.,CASSQFNQPQHF,TGTGCCAGCAGCCAATTCAATCAGCCCCAGCATTTT
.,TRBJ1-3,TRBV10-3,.,CAISERDISDGNTIYF,TGTGCCATCAGTGAGAGGGACATATCTGATGGAAACACCATATATTTT
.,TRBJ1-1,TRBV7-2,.,CASSLVASGAHTEAFF,TGTGCCAGCAGCTTAGTCGCTTCAGGGGCACACACTGAAGCTTTCTTT
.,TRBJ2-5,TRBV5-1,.,CASSLDPQQETQYF,TGCGCCAGCAGCTTGGATCCACAGCAAGAGACCCAGTACTTC
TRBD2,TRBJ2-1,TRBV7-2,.,CASSSSRAGVNNEQFF,TGTGCCAGCAGCTCCTCCCGGGCGGGAGTTAATAATGAGCAGTTCTTC
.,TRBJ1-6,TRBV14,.,CASSTNREVSPLHF,TGTGCCAGCAGCACAAACAGGGAGGTGTCACCCCTCCACTTT
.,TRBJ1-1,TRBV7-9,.,CASSSNDREAFF,TGTGCCAGCAGCTCAAACGACAGGGAAGCTTTCTTT
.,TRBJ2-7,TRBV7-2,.,CASSLVGGGSSSYEQYF,TGTGCCAGCAGCTTAGTAGGGGGAGGGTCTAGCTCCTACGAGCAGTACTTC
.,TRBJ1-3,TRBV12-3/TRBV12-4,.,CASSLSSGNTIYF,TGTGCCAGCAGTTTAAGCTCTGGAAACACCATATATTTT
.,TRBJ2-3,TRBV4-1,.,CASSQEGLRGTDTQYF,TGCGCCAGCAGCCAAGAGGGACTCCGCGGGACGGATACGCAGTATTTT
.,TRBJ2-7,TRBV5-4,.,CASSLGSLPYEQYF,TGTGCCAGCAGCTTGGGATCTCTCCCCTACGAGCAGTACTTC
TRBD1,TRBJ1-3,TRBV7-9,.,CASSLARENRGPGNTIYF,TGTGCCAGCAGCTTAGCCAGGGAAAACAGGGGGCCTGGAAACACCATATATTTT
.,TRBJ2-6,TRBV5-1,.,CASSGAWGANVLTF,TGCGCCAGCAGCGGTGCATGGGGGGCCAACGTCCTGACTTTC
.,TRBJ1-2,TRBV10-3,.,CAISEPQQGSYGYTF,TGTGCCATCAGTGAGCCACAGCAGGGGTCATATGGCTACACCTTC
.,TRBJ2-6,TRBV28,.,CASISAGANVLTF,TGTGCCAGCATTAGTGCTGGGGCCAACGTCCTGACTTTC
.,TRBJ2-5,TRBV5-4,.,CASSLGRGQETQYF,TGTGCCAGCAGCTTAGGCAGGGGCCAAGAGACCCAGTACTTC